The rows below give T cell receptor beta chains drawn from one sample of a study of shared clonotypes between healthy human individuals. Generated by immunoSEQ multiplex PCR, the TCRdb table keeps only in-frame clones and is missing some. Among about 590,000 clones, over 95% were seen once, and the ten largest hold 0.09% to 0.13%. The sequencing sample was made of naive CD8+ T cells sorted from blood. The receptor set was obtained from a woman aged 30 to 39 in good health. Both conserved end residues are trimmed from each CDR3. Only some rows state a clone size, as once, few, many or a class for expanded clones.

cdr3_aa: ASSILLGQDEY
j_call: TRBJ2-7
clone_size: NA
v_call: TRBV19

cdr3_aa: ASSRGWSKTSEQF
j_call: TRBJ2-1
clone_size: once
v_call: TRBV7-2

cdr3_aa: ASSPGTAEQY
j_call: TRBJ2-7
clone_size: NA
v_call: TRBV5-6

cdr3_aa: ASSRDRDSHEQY
j_call: TRBJ2-7
clone_size: NA
v_call: TRBV19

cdr3_aa: ASSPFIEQY
j_call: TRBJ2-7
clone_size: NA
v_call: TRBV28

cdr3_aa: ASSQRGELF
j_call: TRBJ2-2
clone_size: NA
v_call: TRBV4-1

cdr3_aa: ASSPLGGRQYPDYNEQF
j_call: TRBJ2-1
clone_size: NA
v_call: TRBV18

cdr3_aa: ASSVIGGSYEQY
j_call: NA
clone_size: NA
v_call: TRBV27

cdr3_aa: ASSLEGGTGPRWAEAF
j_call: TRBJ1-1
clone_size: NA
v_call: TRBV13

cdr3_aa: ASSPRDGRPSSYEQY
j_call: TRBJ2-7
clone_size: once
v_call: TRBV23-1

cdr3_aa: SANYNEQF
j_call: TRBJ2-1
clone_size: NA
v_call: TRBV29-1

cdr3_aa: ASSASGTGSAYEQY
j_call: TRBJ2-7
clone_size: NA
v_call: TRBV9

cdr3_aa: ASSLPGEGELF
j_call: TRBJ2-2
clone_size: NA
v_call: TRBV5-1

cdr3_aa: STILAGGTDTQY
j_call: TRBJ2-3
clone_size: NA
v_call: TRBV29-1

cdr3_aa: ASQRGTDRLLYEQY
j_call: TRBJ2-7
clone_size: NA
v_call: TRBV2

cdr3_aa: ASSSPTGQGNEKLF
j_call: TRBJ1-4
clone_size: NA
v_call: TRBV7-9

cdr3_aa: ASSGPTGAGELF
j_call: TRBJ2-2
clone_size: NA
v_call: TRBV11-2

cdr3_aa: ASRHLSGMSYEQY
j_call: TRBJ2-7
clone_size: NA
v_call: TRBV10-1

cdr3_aa: ASSQGLAGNNEQF
j_call: TRBJ2-1
clone_size: NA
v_call: TRBV7-9

cdr3_aa: ASSFIAGGPSETQY
j_call: TRBJ2-5
clone_size: NA
v_call: TRBV13

cdr3_aa: ASSSNLAGGEESSYNEQF
j_call: TRBJ2-1
clone_size: NA
v_call: TRBV7-8

cdr3_aa: ASSLSPAGGIYEQY
j_call: TRBJ2-7
clone_size: NA
v_call: TRBV5-6

cdr3_aa: ASSQNRDRPYEQY
j_call: TRBJ2-7
clone_size: NA
v_call: TRBV10-1

cdr3_aa: ASRGTSGYEQY
j_call: TRBJ2-7
clone_size: NA
v_call: TRBV4-1

cdr3_aa: ASSEGWLAGGKGTYEQY
j_call: TRBJ2-7
clone_size: NA
v_call: TRBV2

cdr3_aa: ASSGDSPYEQY
j_call: TRBJ2-7
clone_size: NA
v_call: TRBV18

cdr3_aa: ASSRMSEYNEQF
j_call: TRBJ2-1
clone_size: NA
v_call: TRBV13

cdr3_aa: ATSSRTLTGNEQY
j_call: TRBJ2-7
clone_size: NA
v_call: TRBV15

cdr3_aa: ASGGLASGGNEQF
j_call: TRBJ2-1
clone_size: NA
v_call: TRBV10-2

cdr3_aa: ASSIPGTIGEQY
j_call: NA
clone_size: NA
v_call: TRBV19

cdr3_aa: ASSLGGLADIFYEQY
j_call: TRBJ2-7
clone_size: NA
v_call: TRBV7-6

cdr3_aa: ASSGQGNQPQH
j_call: TRBJ1-5
clone_size: few
v_call: TRBV4-1

cdr3_aa: ASSPLLYNEQF
j_call: TRBJ2-1
clone_size: NA
v_call: TRBV4-2

cdr3_aa: ASSSPLAGGASGYT
j_call: TRBJ1-2
clone_size: NA
v_call: TRBV27

cdr3_aa: ASSHKTAPGELF
j_call: TRBJ2-2
clone_size: NA
v_call: TRBV6-1

cdr3_aa: ASSQDQARPGTDTQY
j_call: TRBJ2-3
clone_size: NA
v_call: TRBV4-1

cdr3_aa: ASSPLNGLRNIQY
j_call: TRBJ2-4
clone_size: NA
v_call: TRBV9

cdr3_aa: ADSRNYNEQF
j_call: TRBJ2-1
clone_size: NA
v_call: TRBV2

cdr3_aa: ASSLSLGTEAF
j_call: TRBJ1-1
clone_size: NA
v_call: TRBV7-9

cdr3_aa: ASSVEGVTGNTIY
j_call: TRBJ1-3
clone_size: NA
v_call: TRBV9

cdr3_aa: ASSLSTWETQY
j_call: TRBJ2-5
clone_size: NA
v_call: TRBV27

cdr3_aa: ASSLEDRIYIQY
j_call: TRBJ2-4
clone_size: NA
v_call: TRBV7-9

cdr3_aa: ASSFDPSFSLDEQY
j_call: TRBJ2-7
clone_size: NA
v_call: TRBV7-8

cdr3_aa: ASRGTGTSGTVDTDTQY
j_call: TRBJ2-3
clone_size: NA
v_call: TRBV28

cdr3_aa: AISGESVARTDTQY
j_call: TRBJ2-3
clone_size: NA
v_call: TRBV10-3

cdr3_aa: ASSGGHSGREFYEQY
j_call: TRBJ2-7
clone_size: NA
v_call: TRBV28

cdr3_aa: ASSTGLAGPYNEQF
j_call: TRBJ2-1
clone_size: NA
v_call: TRBV19

cdr3_aa: ASSFQDGTSAYNEQF
j_call: TRBJ2-1
clone_size: once
v_call: TRBV11-2

cdr3_aa: ASSLRTENTGELF
j_call: TRBJ2-2
clone_size: NA
v_call: TRBV13

cdr3_aa: ASSFLVSSYNEQF
j_call: TRBJ2-1
clone_size: NA
v_call: TRBV28

cdr3_aa: ASSLGPQRQETQY
j_call: TRBJ2-5
clone_size: NA
v_call: TRBV7-8

cdr3_aa: ASSWGGELF
j_call: TRBJ2-2
clone_size: NA
v_call: TRBV28

cdr3_aa: ASSLVAGATDTQY
j_call: TRBJ2-3
clone_size: NA
v_call: TRBV7-8

cdr3_aa: ASSFGPATNEKLF
j_call: TRBJ1-4
clone_size: NA
v_call: TRBV7-9